What follows is one T cell receptor (beta chain) and its context. Its target is unknown. This record comes from a study of shared clonotypes between healthy human individuals. Study-level results: In a few donors, around 5% of naive CD4 clonotypes appeared in common. Non-shared clonotypes had lower generation probabilities than clonotypes shared by all four sorted-subset donors. Sampling included only blood; tissue repertoires likely differ.

Generated by immunoSEQ multiplex PCR, the TCRdb table keeps only in-frame clones and is missing some. The sample has 1.4 million to 1.5 million clones, over 95% seen once; the top ten hold more than 0.9%. The CDR3 has 17 amino acids. V was shortened by 2 bases and J by 2 bases, with 18 bases between the two germline ends. Germline V lookup: CDR1 PRHDT, CDR2 FYEKMQ (reference sequence). Sequencing was carried out using naive CD4+ T cells sorted from blood. Subset defined: CD45RA+ positively selected. The V gene is TRBV13, the J gene TRBJ2-5; a possible D gene is TRBD1 (6 bases). The TCR sequence derives from a man aged 25 to 40 in good health. The CDR3, as DNA: TGTGCCAGCAGCTTATTCCGGACAGCCCGTGCGCAAGAGACCCAGTACTTC. Translated, it gives CASSLFRTARAQETQYF.